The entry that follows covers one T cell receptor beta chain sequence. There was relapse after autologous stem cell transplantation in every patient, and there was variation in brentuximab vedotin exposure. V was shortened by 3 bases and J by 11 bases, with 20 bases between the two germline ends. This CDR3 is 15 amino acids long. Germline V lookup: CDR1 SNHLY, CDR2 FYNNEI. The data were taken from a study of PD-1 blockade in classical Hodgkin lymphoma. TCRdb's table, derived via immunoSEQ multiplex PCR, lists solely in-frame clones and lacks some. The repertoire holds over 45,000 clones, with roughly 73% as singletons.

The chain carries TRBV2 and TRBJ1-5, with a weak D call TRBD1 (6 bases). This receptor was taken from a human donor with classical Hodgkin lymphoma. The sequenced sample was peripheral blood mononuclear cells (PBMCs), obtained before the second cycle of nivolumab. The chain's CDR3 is CASSDLPGAVGAQHF. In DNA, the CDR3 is TGTGCCAGCAGTGATCTGCCAGGGGCCGTTGGAGCCCAGCATTTT.